Following are 30 T cell receptor beta chains from one sample sequenced in a study of CD8 T cells in ankylosing spondylitis. Regarding the study as a whole: Seemingly characteristic of ankylosing spondylitis blood was a TCR beta motif consisting of under 10 highly homologous variants.

These receptors lack a known antigen. TCRdb analysed the 5' RACE reads with MiXCR anew, one entry per CDR3 protein. The repertoire holds approximately 540,000 distinct CDR3 sequences, with roughly 13% as singletons. The material sequenced was blood, either unsorted or a sorted T cell fraction (not recorded which). These receptors originate from a male donor with ankylosing spondylitis.

This clonotype showed up many times. The chain has TRBV10-2 and TRBJ2-5; D perhaps matches TRBD1 (5 bases). CDR1 is WSHSY and CDR2 is SAAADI in the germline V gene. V was clipped by 5 bases and J by 2 bases, with 9 bases between them. This CDR3 spans 13 amino acids. As DNA, the CDR3 is TGCGCCAGCAGTTCAGACAGACAAGAGACCCAGTACTTC. Translating it yields CASSSDRQETQYF.

V usage is TRBV15 and J usage is TRBJ2-2; 8 bases map to TRBD1. Germline CDR1 reads LNHNV; CDR2 reads YYDKDF (reference sequence). Trimming cost V 1 base and J 1 base; bases outside gene matches: 11. The CDR3 is 19 residues long. The CDR3 sequence is CATSRVGDRTGRNTGELFF. The CDR3, as DNA: TGTGCCACCAGCAGAGTAGGGGATAGGACAGGGCGGAACACCGGGGAGCTGTTTTTT.

This clonotype was counted many times. The rearrangement links TRBV5-1 to TRBJ2-5; TRBD2 aligns across 9 bases. V was clipped by 4 bases and J by 2 bases; unmatched bases: 6. The germline V gene encodes CDR1 SGHRS and CDR2 YFSETQ. The CDR3 runs to 15 residues. The CDR3 DNA reads TGCGCCAGCAGCATAGCGGGAGCGGGACAAGAGACCCAGTACTTC. Translation gives CASSIAGAGQETQYF.

The chain uses TRBV27 and TRBJ2-2; tentative D call: TRBD2 (6 bases). V lost 5 bases, J lost 5 bases, and 12 bases lay in between. In germline, CDR1 is MNHEY, CDR2 SMNVEV (reference sequence). The CDR3 has 14 residues. In DNA, the CDR3 is TGTGCCAGCAGTATACACGGGAGTACCGGGGAGCTGTTTTTT. This translates into CASSIHGSTGELFF.

This clonotype has just a few counts. The genes are TRBV7-2 and TRBJ1-6; no reliable D call. Trimming took off 5 bases at V and 7 bases at J, with 15 bases between the two ends. The germline CDR1 and CDR2 sequences are SGHTA and FQGNSA. This CDR3 comprises 15 residues. CDR3 residues: CASSIGQQRNSPLHF. The CDR3 nucleotides are TGTGCCAGCAGCATAGGCCAACAGAGAAATTCACCCCTCCACTTT.

The chain recombines TRBV6-2 or TRBV6-3 with TRBJ2-7, with D perhaps matching TRBD1 or TRBD2 (5 bases each). Trimming removed 7 bases from V and 1 base from J, with 14 bases in between. The CDR3 contains 14 residues. In germline, CDR1 is MNHEY, CDR2 SVGEGT. CDR3 coding DNA: TGTGCCAGCAAGAGGGGAATTTTGTCCTACGAGCAGTACTTC. Translating it yields CASKRGILSYEQYF.

This clonotype was picked up a small number of times. The gene calls are TRBV24-1 and TRBJ2-5; D unclear. This CDR3 has 11 amino acids. Germline V gene sequence: CDR1 KGHDR, CDR2 SFDVKD. Trimming left V 4 bases short and J 12 bases short, with 11 bases between. CDR3 residues: CATSDRLVKYF. The CDR3 region has the DNA TGTGCCACCAGTGACCGACTGGTAAAGTACTTC.

This rearrangement joins TRBV20-1 to TRBJ2-7, with TRBD1 matching 7 bases. The germline V gene encodes CDR1 DFQATT and CDR2 SNEGSKA (reference sequence). This CDR3 is built from 12 residues. J lost 5 bases, V lost 6 bases, and 7 bases had no gene match. CDR3 sequence reads: CSALTGINEQYF. As DNA, the CDR3 is TGCAGTGCCTTGACAGGGATCAACGAGCAGTACTTC.

The V call is TRBV7-2, the J call TRBJ1-5; the D gene is possibly TRBD1 (5 bases). The germline V gene encodes CDR1 SGHTA and CDR2 FQGNSA. The CDR3 extends over 16 amino acids. Trimming stripped 5 bases from V and 0 bases from J, with 14 bases between. The CDR3 sequence: CASSPGLRSSNQPQHF. In DNA form, the CDR3 reads TGTGCCAGCAGCCCGGGACTGAGAAGTAGCAATCAGCCCCAGCATTTT.

This sequence joins TRBV15 and TRBJ2-7; TRBD2 agrees at 7 bases. The CDR3 spans 14 residues. Germline CDR1 and CDR2: LNHNV and YYDKDF (reference sequence). V gave up 3 bases and J gave up 1 base; unmatched junction bases: 3. CDR3 amino acids: CATSRWGLSYEQYF. In DNA, the CDR3 is TGTGCCACCAGCAGGTGGGGACTATCCTACGAGCAGTACTTC.

This clonotype was observed a handful of times. The rearrangement joins TRBV6-2 or TRBV6-3 to TRBJ2-1, with 7 bases aligning to TRBD2. CDR1 is MNHEY and CDR2 is SVGEGT in the germline V gene. CDR3 length: 15 amino acids. Trimming cost V 2 bases and J 4 bases; bases outside gene matches: 5. CDR3 in amino acids: CASSYGWTRYNEQFF. The CDR3 DNA is TGTGCCAGCAGTTACGGGTGGACTAGATACAATGAGCAGTTCTTC.

This clonotype was seen repeatedly, ten times or more. The chain has TRBV10-3 and TRBJ1-5; D gene unclear. Germline CDR1 is ENHRY and CDR2 is SYGVKD. CDR3 length: 21 amino acids. V was trimmed by 4 bases and J by 5 bases, leaving 33 bases between them. The CDR3 spells CAISALKRWEIGGGSHQPQHF. The CDR3 DNA sequence: TGTGCCATCAGTGCCTTAAAAAGATGGGAGATCGGCGGTGGGAGCCATCAGCCCCAGCATTTT.

This clonotype was counted ten times or more. In DNA form, the CDR3 reads TGTGCCAGCAGCTTAGCGAGACCTGCCGAGGAAAAACTGTTTTTT. Translating it yields CASSLARPAEEKLFF. This sequence joins TRBV7-8 and TRBJ1-4; D is ambiguous. The CDR3 sequence is 15 residues long. The germline V and J ends were trimmed by 0 bases and 8 bases, with 13 bases remaining between them. Germline V lookup: CDR1 SGHVS, CDR2 FQNEAQ.

V is TRBV7-2 and J is TRBJ2-5; 7 bases map to TRBD2. From germline, CDR1 is SGHTA and CDR2 FQGNSA. The ends lost 4 bases at V and 2 bases at J; junction bases unmatched: 10. The CDR3 spans 16 residues. The chain's CDR3 is CASSSTLAGGQETQYF. CDR3 nucleotides: TGTGCCAGCAGCTCCACCCTGGCCGGGGGGCAAGAGACCCAGTACTTC. Full variable domain (missing parts from reference TRBV7-2 and TRBJ2-5): GAGVSQSPSNKVTEKGKDVELRCDPISGHTALYWYRQSLGQGLEFLIYFQGNSAPDKSGLPSDRFSAERTGGSVSTLTIQRTQQEDSAVYLCASSSTLAGGQETQYFGPGTRLLVL.

V is TRBV12-3 or TRBV12-4 and J is TRBJ2-3; TRBD2 aligns across 16 bases. The V segment lost 1 base and the J segment 6 bases; nucleotides outside the gene matches: 1. This CDR3 spans 16 amino acids. CDR3 in amino acids: CASSLEGLAGGDTQYF. In DNA, the CDR3 is TGTGCCAGCAGTTTAGAGGGACTAGCGGGAGGGGATACGCAGTATTTT.

For the CDR3, the DNA is TGCGCCAGCAGCTTGGGGACTAGCGGAGCTGGGGCCAACGTCCTGACTTTC. Its protein product is CASSLGTSGAGANVLTF. The chain links TRBV5-1 to TRBJ2-6; 10 bases map to TRBD2. The CDR3 covers 17 residues. The V and J ends lost 0 bases and 2 bases, in that order; junction bases with no gene match: 2. Germline CDR1 is SGHRS and CDR2 is YFSETQ.

This clonotype has more than one count but fewer than ten. V and J are TRBV20-1 and TRBJ1-1; unclear D gene. CDR1 and CDR2 (germline): DFQATT, SNEGSKA (reference sequence). The CDR3 has 13 residues. V lost 3 bases, J lost 2 bases, and 10 bases lay in between. The CDR3, as DNA: TGCAGTGCTAGTAGGGTCAAAAACACTGAAGCTTTCTTT. Amino acids: CSASRVKNTEAFF.

The rearrangement joins TRBV20-1 to TRBJ1-2; TRBD1 is a possible D gene (5 bases). Germline loops: CDR1 DFQATT, CDR2 SNEGSKA (reference sequence). V was pared by 2 bases and J by 8 bases, with 24 bases between. This CDR3 has 16 amino acids. The CDR3 coding sequence is TGCAGTGCTAGACTCGAGCCTGGGGGAGCCTTGGGCGGCTACACCTTC. Translated, it gives CSARLEPGGALGGYTF.

This clonotype was recorded a few times. The rearrangement uses TRBV7-9 and TRBJ2-1; D ambiguous. The germline V and J ends were trimmed by 5 bases and 7 bases, with 9 bases remaining between them. CDR3 length equals 12 residues. Germline CDR1 and CDR2: SEHNR and FQNEAQ (reference sequence). CDR3 in DNA: TGTGCCAGCAGCCCGACTCTGAATGAGCAGTTCTTC. Its translation is CASSPTLNEQFF.

This clonotype was detected a few times. CDR3 in DNA: TGTGCCAGCAGTTTATCTTTGGAAACCGGGGAGCTGTTTTTT. It specifies CASSLSLETGELFF. This chain uses TRBV27 with TRBJ2-2; unclear D gene. The CDR3 contains 14 residues. The ends were cut back, 0 bases at V and 5 bases at J, with 7 bases in the middle. Germline CDR1 and CDR2: MNHEY and SMNVEV (reference sequence).

V is TRBV15 and J is TRBJ2-5; D is tentatively TRBD1 or TRBD2 (5 bases each). The CDR3 covers 16 residues. From germline, CDR1 is LNHNV and CDR2 YYDKDF (reference sequence). Between the trimmed V and J ends, which lost 0 bases and 5 bases, there was a span of 16 bases. CDR3 coding DNA: TGTGCCACCAGCAGAGATTCGGGACCACAGGTTGAGACCCAGTACTTC. Amino acids: CATSRDSGPQVETQYF. The full variable domain, its missing parts supplied by reference TRBV15 and TRBJ2-5, is DAMVIQNPRYQVTQFGKPVTLSCSQTLNHNVMYWYQQKSSQAPKLLFHYYDKDFNNEADTPDNFQSRRPNTSFCFLDIRSPGLGDTAMYLCATSRDSGPQVETQYFGPGTRLLVL.

The V gene is TRBV7-9, the J gene TRBJ2-1, with 10 bases that match TRBD2. Germline V gene lookup returns CDR1 SEHNR and CDR2 FQNEAQ (reference sequence). This CDR3 has 13 amino acids. The junction had 5 bases not matched to a gene; V was cut back by 6 bases and J by 9 bases. The CDR3 DNA sequence: TGTGCCAGCAGGGCGAGCGGGAGGGGTGAGCAGTTCTTC. The encoded protein is CASRASGRGEQFF.

Only a few counts were recorded for this clonotype. The V call is TRBV18, the J call TRBJ2-7; 7 positions match TRBD2. Germline V gene lookup returns CDR1 KGHSH and CDR2 LQKENI. The V gene end was trimmed by 2 bases and the J gene end by 4 bases; junction bases not matched to a gene: 5. The CDR3 covers 14 residues. CDR3: CASSPSSGAYEQYV. CDR3 nucleotides: TGTGCCAGCTCACCATCAAGCGGGGCTTACGAGCAGTACGTC.

The chain joins TRBV20-1 to TRBJ2-7; TRBD2 matches at 7 bases. Germline values: CDR1 DFQATT, CDR2 SNEGSKA (reference sequence). The CDR3 is made up of 13 amino acids. With V trimmed by 4 bases and J by 6 bases, 9 bases remained unmatched. This CDR3 is CSATPQRDREQYF. CDR3 nucleotides: TGCAGTGCTACGCCCCAGCGGGACCGCGAGCAGTACTTC.

The chain combines TRBV6-2 or TRBV6-3 with TRBJ2-1; 13 nucleotides align to TRBD2. The trim removed 2 bases at V and 0 bases at J, leaving 10 bases unmatched. The CDR3 sequence is 20 residues long. Germline V gives CDR1 MNHEY, CDR2 SVGEGT. The DNA for the CDR3 is TGTGCCAGCAGTTACGAGCCACTAGCGGGAGGGCTGAGCTCCTACAATGAGCAGTTCTTC. This encodes CASSYEPLAGGLSSYNEQFF.

This clonotype has only a few counts. The V call is TRBV12-3 or TRBV12-4, the J call TRBJ2-7; D tentatively fits TRBD1 or TRBD2 (5 bases each). The V end was cut by 0 bases, the J end by 2 bases, with 11 bases between. The CDR3 totals 15 residues. The CDR3 coding sequence is TGTGCCAGCAGTTTAGCGCAGGGACGCACCTACGAGCAGTACTTC. Its protein product is CASSLAQGRTYEQYF.

This clonotype was counted ten times or more. V is TRBV11-2 and J is TRBJ1-2; tentatively, D is TRBD1 (5 bases). The V gene's germline CDR1 is SGHAT and CDR2 FQNNGV. CDR3 length: 15 residues. V was shortened by 5 bases and J by 4 bases, with 17 bases between the two germline ends. CDR3 nucleotides: TGTGCCAGCAGCCGGGGCTCACGGGGTGGCTATGGCTACACCTTC. This encodes CASSRGSRGGYGYTF.

Ten or more counts support this clonotype. CDR3 in DNA: TGTGCCAGCACCCGATGGGACAGGGGTTTCAATCAGCCCCAGCATTTT. It specifies CASTRWDRGFNQPQHF. The chain uses TRBV12-3 or TRBV12-4 and TRBJ1-5; TRBD1 matches 10 bases. J lost 3 bases, V lost 7 bases, and 9 bases had no gene match. The CDR3 spans 16 residues.

This clonotype showed up just once. The chain couples TRBV7-9 to TRBJ2-3, with 12 nucleotides matching TRBD2. V was pared by 5 bases and J by 4 bases, with 7 bases of the junction left unmatched. The germline gives CDR1 SEHNR, CDR2 FQNEAQ (reference sequence). The CDR3 spans 16 residues. The CDR3 DNA reads as TGTGCCAGCAGCAAGACTAGCGGGAGTAGGGCAGATACGCAGTATTTT. Translating gives CASSKTSGSRADTQYF.

This clonotype was recorded a few times. The J gene is TRBJ2-7, the V gene TRBV20-1; 10 nucleotides line up with TRBD2. The CDR3 has 14 amino acids. The V gene end was trimmed by 6 bases and the J gene end by 0 bases; junction bases not matched to a gene: 5. The V gene's germline CDR1 is DFQATT and CDR2 SNEGSKA (reference sequence). The CDR3 coding sequence is TGCAGTGCAGTTAGCGGGGGGATCTCCTACGAGCAGTACTTC. Encoded protein: CSAVSGGISYEQYF.